The TCR beta chain described here comes from a study of beta chain features in type 1 diabetes. Study-wide results and limits: cDNA-based sequencing might over-represent cells highly expressing TCR. Researchers report that Type 1 diabetes patients had moderately but significantly shorter TCRB CDR3s across all four CD4+ subsets. In type 1 diabetes patients, VDJ junctions had fewer insertions; deletions at these junctions were more frequent. PCR, the amplification step, might favor shorter templates, equally in patients and controls.

The whole isolated RNA underwent reverse transcription, so sequencing captured expressed TCRB transcripts. Clones were sequenced by immunoSEQ multiplex PCR, and TCRdb holds only the in-frame ones, with some missing. The table has 150,000 to 200,000 clones, roughly 60% seen once. About this clone itself: The antigen is unknown.

Per the germline V gene, CDR1 is LGHNA and CDR2 is YSLEER. The V and J ends lost 0 bases and 6 bases respectively, with 15 bases between them. The CDR3 loop spans 15 amino acids. The receptor was derived from a man aged 30-40 years with type 1 diabetes. The V call is TRBV4-3, the J call TRBJ2-7, with D maybe TRBD1 (6 bases). The sample consisted of naive CD4+ T cells from blood. The CDR3 here is CASSQDLGAGAEQYF. As DNA, the CDR3 is TGCGCCAGCAGCCAAGATCTCGGGGCAGGGGCCGAGCAGTACTTC.